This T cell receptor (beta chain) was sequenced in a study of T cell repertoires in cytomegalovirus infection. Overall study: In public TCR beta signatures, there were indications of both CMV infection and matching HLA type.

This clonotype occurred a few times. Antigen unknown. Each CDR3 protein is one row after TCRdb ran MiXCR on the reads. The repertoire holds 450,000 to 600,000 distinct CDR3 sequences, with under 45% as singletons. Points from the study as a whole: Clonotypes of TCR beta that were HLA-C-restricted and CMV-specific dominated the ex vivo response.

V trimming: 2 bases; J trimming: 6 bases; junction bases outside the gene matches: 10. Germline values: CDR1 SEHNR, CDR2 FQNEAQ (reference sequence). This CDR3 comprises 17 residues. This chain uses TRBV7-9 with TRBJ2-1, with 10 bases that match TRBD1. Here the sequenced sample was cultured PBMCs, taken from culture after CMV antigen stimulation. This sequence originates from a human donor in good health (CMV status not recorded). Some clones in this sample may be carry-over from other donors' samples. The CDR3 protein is CASSLRVGGTGVNEQFF. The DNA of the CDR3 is TGTGCCAGCAGCTTAAGGGTCGGTGGGACAGGGGTCAATGAGCAGTTCTTC.